Listed here are 6 T cell receptor beta chains from one sample, sequenced in a study of spatial heterogeneity in lung cancer. TCRdb redid the calling of the 5' RACE reads with MiXCR, one entry per CDR3 protein. The sample has roughly 120,000 distinct CDR3 sequences, 9.5% to 15% seen once. The time point denotes: blood at routine non-recurrence follow-up after resection. Whole RNA came from tumor, nontumor lung or frozen PBMC and was sequenced without being sorted. The sequenced sample was PBMCs, obtained at follow-up. The receptors originated from a male donor with early-stage non-small cell lung cancer.

V is TRBV11-3 and J is TRBJ1-6, with D maybe TRBD1 (5 bases). This CDR3 is 16 amino acids long. CDR1 is SGHNT and CDR2 is YENEEA in the germline V gene. V shed 4 bases and J shed 7 bases, with 17 bases lying between them. CDR3 sequence (DNA): TGTGCCAGCAGCTATTCTCCAGGCCGGGGGAATTCACCCCTCCACTTT. Residues: CASSYSPGRGNSPLHF.

This clonotype was counted at least ten times. The chain is built from TRBV7-2 and TRBJ2-7, with TRBD1 matching over 7 bases. The CDR3 contains 14 residues. CDR1 is SGHTA and CDR2 is FQGNSA in the germline V gene. V shed 5 bases, J shed 7 bases, and the junction held 11 bases outside the gene matches. Here the CDR3 reads CASSPGQSLGEQYF. CDR3 sequence (DNA): TGTGCCAGCAGCCCGGGACAGAGCCTCGGAGAGCAGTACTTC.

This clonotype was recorded a few times. This rearrangement joins TRBV29-1 to TRBJ2-1; 7 bases map to TRBD2. Germline CDR1 is SQVTM and CDR2 is ANQGSEA. V shed 7 bases and J 2 bases; nucleotides not matched to a gene: 8. The CDR3 is 14 residues long. In DNA form, the CDR3 reads TGCAGCGCTGAGCGGGACGGGCCCTACAATGAGCAGTTCTTC. It translates to CSAERDGPYNEQFF.

V is TRBV7-9 and J is TRBJ1-6; 9 nucleotides align to TRBD1. The CDR3 loop spans 14 amino acids. Germline V gene lookup returns CDR1 SEHNR and CDR2 FQNEAQ (reference sequence). Germline trimming cut 3 bases from V and 7 bases from J; bases unmatched to any gene: 1. CDR3 in amino acids: CASSFTGGNSPLHF. The CDR3 DNA reads as TGTGCCAGCAGCTTCACAGGGGGCAATTCACCCCTCCACTTT.

The chain employs TRBV15 and TRBJ2-5, with D uncertain. This CDR3 is 12 amino acids long. Germline V CDR1 and CDR2: LNHNV, YYDKDF (reference sequence). Trimming shortened V by 4 bases and J by 4 bases, and 7 bases separated the two germline ends. This CDR3 is CATSNPGETQYF. CDR3 in DNA: TGTGCCACCAGCAACCCCGGAGAGACCCAGTACTTC.

Only a few counts were recorded for this clonotype. The chain is built from TRBV7-2 and TRBJ2-2; D gene uncertain. The V and J ends lost 5 bases and 1 base respectively, with 11 bases between them. This CDR3 comprises 15 residues. Germline V gene data show CDR1 as SGHTA and CDR2 as FQGNSA. CDR3: CASSRIGRNTGELFF. Written as DNA, the CDR3 is TGTGCCAGCAGCCGCATCGGCAGGAACACCGGGGAGCTGTTTTTT.